This T cell receptor (beta chain) is drawn from a study of cytomegalovirus exposure and HLA in healthy donors (dated by TCRdb to about 2017). In the study overall: In an earlier analysis of 450 to 750 of the donors, roughly 300 Gb of sequence data and 100 million or so unique TCR beta sequences from about 190 million T cells were reported. Of the roughly 390 genotyped donors, about 80% fell in the genetic ancestry cluster associated with self-reported Caucasian donors. In addition to the first cohort of approximately 670 subjects, a separate validation cohort of approximately 130 different subjects was used. The study was designed to test whether signatures of past pathogen exposure could be identified by cataloging public T cell receptors. An earlier analysis of a few hundred of the donors applied high-throughput TCR beta sequencing to assess whether each TCR beta V gene segment acted as functional or pseudogenic. In the later analysis, no new phenotypic data were used to find candidate immune exposures; instead, reliance was placed on TCR beta sequences and their occurrence across donors. HLA typing included class I and class II loci at four-digit resolution. Donor age, sex, ethnicity and CMV serostatus were collected together with the repertoire data. High-throughput TCR immunosequencing, statistical association of individual TCRs with disease status, and machine learning were combined to predict cytomegalovirus infection status. In a later analysis, previously published TCR beta repertoires from about 670 donors were re-analyzed and high-resolution HLA genotyping was added so that TCR occurrence patterns could be studied. Genome-wide SNP genotypes for about 65% of the 666 donors were used in a later genetic analysis, which treated that subset as a discovery cohort. Roughly 5 DR-DQ haplotypes were handled as single units for association and clustering, since linkage in the cohort was strong. Every repertoire in the discovery cohort had been generated on one and the same sequencing platform. About 310 gigabases of sequencing data and approximately 85 million unique TCR sequences were included in an early release covering about 700 HLA-typed donors. Typing coverage varied by locus: roughly 629-640 donors for A, B, C, DRB1 and DQB1; under 550 for DQA1; around 570 for DPA1; approximately 490 for DPB1. Across about 380 genotyped donors of the cohort, an average of 235,054 unique TCR beta nucleotide sequences per donor were sequenced, and roughly 18% of those sequences were non-productive. The study profiled the T cell repertoires of 500 to 800 subjects by immunosequencing and related them to cytomegalovirus serostatus. The paper's findings and limits, for the study overall: Some IMGT-functional V segments, including TRBV6-2 and TRBV6-3, could not be told apart with the 87-base-pair reads, so those segments were excluded. A few of the identified cytomegalovirus-associated TCR beta chains were confirmed in vitro to be specific for cytomegalovirus antigens. The only immune exposure information available for the cohort was CMV serostatus. It was suggested by the authors that the approach could potentially be generalized to other disease states and immunological phenotypes. In an earlier analysis of several hundred of the donors, most TCR beta V segments were observed in productive rearrangements about 87% or about 30% of the time, broadly matching IMGT annotations. Sequencing depth was assumed to be roughly uniform across donors in the presence/absence analyses, though that assumption may not hold. Most TCR sequences were observed very rarely across donors, whereas some public TCRs were present in many individuals. A later analysis found that HLA-associated TCR beta chains were more clonally expanded and had lower generation probabilities than equally common non-associated chains. Most CMV-associated TCR beta chains appeared to be HLA-restricted in a later analysis, and the HLA associations seemed to be driven largely by CMV exposure. According to a later analysis, parvovirus B19, influenza, CMV and Epstein-Barr virus appeared linked to several top co-occurrence clusters. According to a later analysis, TCR association rates differed among HLA loci, with DRB1 alleles showing the most associated TCRs and HLA-C alleles showing the fewest. The cohort was sequenced for TCR beta chains only, and without alpha or paired-chain data the features that could be detected were limited. V-gene and J-gene trimming of TCR beta chains was associated with a missense DCLRE1C variant in a later genetic analysis, and the association was replicated in an independent cohort. A later analysis associated 16,951 TCR beta sequences with specific HLA alleles at a false discovery rate of 0.05. Linkage disequilibrium might explain the correlated functional status among segregating V segments, but an unknown experimental factor could not be excluded. A cluster of highly shared sequence variants was judged likely to represent a technical artifact of the sequencing pipeline. HLA typing was unavailable for some donors at each locus, so association tests used only the typed subset. Because counts were too low, some 16 rarely observed V segments, including chromosome 9 orphons, were excluded from the earlier analysis of some 590 of the donors. Strong co-occurrence of HLA alleles, especially DR and DQ, made assigning TCR associations to individual alleles difficult. A further reported finding was that TCR beta sequences accurately predicted the HLA-A and HLA-B alleles for most subjects in the first cohort. In the study, about 150 TCR beta chains were listed as associated with cytomegalovirus. The classifier was reported to diagnose cytomegalovirus status with high specificity and sensitivity in both the original cohort and the validation cohort. In a later genetic analysis, fewer N-insertions in productive TCRs were reported among donors in an Asian-associated ancestry cluster than the roughly 700-donor mean.

Preparation of the library involved the immunoSEQ multiplex PCR assay. For the multiplex PCR, a mixture combining 60 forward primers for TCR Vbeta segments and 13 reverse primers for TCR Jbeta segments was used. The CDR3 region of rearranged TCR beta genes was amplified from genomic DNA with a multiplex PCR assay. Amplified TCR beta libraries were sequenced as 87-base-pair reads on the Illumina HiSeq System. As for how the authors treated the data: Across the 700 or so repertoires, a later analysis counted some 80 million unique TCR beta chains, 8.5 million to 12 million of which were shared by at least two donors. A nearest-neighbor algorithm error-corrected the raw reads and collapsed the reads into unique sequences, merging closely related sequences to remove PCR and sequencing errors. CDR3 sequences were aligned to IMGT reference sequences to assign V, D and J gene segments. Each retained sequence needed at least a six-nucleotide match to both a V gene segment and a J gene segment. Rearrangements were classified as productive when the CDR3 lacked stop codons and remained in frame with V and J, and all other rearrangements were classified as non-productive. CDR3 was defined by IMGT convention, running from the second conserved V-encoded cysteine to the conserved J-encoded phenylalanine. In an earlier analysis of 500 to 650 of the donors, sequences lacking an unambiguous match to a single V gene segment were excluded. In an earlier analysis of 450 to 750 of the donors, a V segment was called functional when productive rearrangements were above 56.7%, and segregating when the standard deviation between donors exceeded 5%. A statistical classification framework was built for diagnosing cytomegalovirus status from the catalog of TCR beta chain sequences. In a later analysis, V and J genes were assigned by comparing TCR nucleotide sequences against IMGT/GENE-DB human TR gene sequences. Using the TCRdist pipeline, a later analysis assigned CDR3 sequences along with most-parsimonious VDJ recombination scenarios. A later analysis defined each TCR beta chain by its CDR3 amino acid sequence plus V-gene family, and excluded reads lacking a unique V-gene family. In a later analysis, 500 to 700 highly shared, low-generation-probability nucleotide sequences were removed to address suspected cross-contamination and a sequencing artifact. A later analysis calculated a clonal expansion index for each public chain from normalized within-repertoire ranks of inferred template counts. In a later analysis, generation probabilities were computed using a VDJ recombination model fitted to out-of-frame rearrangements, and the results were checked against IGoR. Hypergeometric tests were used in a later analysis to score TCR-TCR, TCR-HLA and TCR-CMV co-occurrence, with a repertoire-size bias correction applied to the TCR pairs. A later analysis estimated false discovery rates by permuting HLA or CMV assignments 20 times. In a later analysis, co-occurring TCRs were grouped using DBSCAN, and TCRdist sequence similarity was added for clustering within HLA-allele-positive subsets. For co-occurrence clustering, repertoires with fewer than 30,000 or more than 120,000 public chains were excluded, along with four or five repertoires with anomalous nucleotide sharing. As stored in TCRdb, this immuneACCESS dataset retains in-frame rearrangements with V and J assigned. A fraction of the clones does not appear; measured against another copy, unresolved V genes explain less than half of the discrepancy, and the remainder lacks a known reason. D and trimming were read from the DNA, whereas the V and J calls and clone size are those reported in that table. This sample comprises approximately 140,000 clones, approximately 71% of them detected only once. 0.8% to 0.95% of the sample lies in the top ten.

From a lookup of the germline V gene, CDR1 and CDR2 are MDHEN and SYDVKM. The CDR3 goes from the cysteine to the phenylalanine over 16 residues. Here the CDR3 DNA is all that survives: 48 bases in frame from base 1. Trimming removed 5 bases from V and 1 base from J; the gene matches leave 10 bases unexplained. This clone appeared a few times. Its antigen is currently not known. It has no much larger one-base neighbor in the sample; base qualities were not kept. The cohort comprised around 690 healthy bone marrow donors. Cohort members were all nominally healthy when sampled, although unrecorded immune exposures were likely present. The donor was CMV seronegative and was included in the group of over 300 seronegative cohort members. A peripheral blood sample was provided by each donor, and peripheral blood mononuclear cells were used for TCR beta sequencing. The Qiagen DNeasy Blood Extraction Kit was used to extract genomic DNA from the blood cell samples.

This sequence originates from a woman in her sixties in good health and CMV-seronegative. The V gene is TRBV28 and the J gene is TRBJ1-1, with 7 junctional bases fitting TRBD1. Sequencing input: PBMCs. The CDR3 region has the sequence CASSARVRGSNTEAFF. The nucleotide sequence is TGTGCCAGCAGTGCCCGGGTCAGGGGGTCGAACACTGAAGCTTTCTTT.